These T cell receptor beta chains were read from a single sample in a study of monozygotic twins with inflammatory bowel disease. TCRdb re-analyzed the 5' RACE reads; it lists each CDR3 protein once, without DNA. The sample holds approximately 380,000 distinct CDR3 sequences. Sequencing used blood. These receptors all come from a human donor with ulcerative colitis or Crohn's disease, or a healthy co-twin of an affected twin (not recorded which). Each CDR3 is given with its conserved first and last residue.

TRBV20-1	TRBJ2-5	CSALTTSGLETQYF
TRBV4-2	TRBJ2-7	CASSQGGTYEQYF
TRBV4-3	TRBJ2-3	CASSQAHRDRKYF
TRBV27	TRBJ2-7	CASSLKGLTYEQYF
TRBV5-1	TRBJ2-7	CASSARGQESYEQYF
TRBV18	TRBJ2-3	CASSPPSPSTDTQYF
TRBV10-3	TRBJ1-5	CAISGQDFYGNQPQHF
TRBV7-3	TRBJ2-1	CASSRRDRGHEQFF
TRBV2	TRBJ2-1	CARSSPGGRQFF
TRBV6-6	TRBJ2-2	CASSWGTETGELFF
TRBV6-5	TRBJ1-2	CASSPGQGVGYTF
TRBV4-1	TRBJ2-7	CASSGGGLTYEQYF
TRBV28	TRBJ2-3	CASRGPGPYTQYF
TRBV20-1	TRBJ2-1	CSARERGGPNEQFF
TRBV3-1	TRBJ2-3	CASSQTTSEYTDTQYF
TRBV5-6	TRBJ2-1	CASSAFSGTDNEQFF
TRBV5-5	TRBJ1-1	CASSLETPLMRTEAFF
TRBV18	TRBJ1-1	CASSPPFGGNTEAFF
TRBV15	TRBJ1-4	CATSRPLASNEKLFF
TRBV12-3/TRBV12-4	TRBJ2-7	CASSPGQDYEQYF
TRBV27	TRBJ1-6	CASRSKTGQYNSPLHF
TRBV5-6	TRBJ2-2	CASSRTNVAGELFF
TRBV6-6	TRBJ2-7	CASSYWAGEQYF